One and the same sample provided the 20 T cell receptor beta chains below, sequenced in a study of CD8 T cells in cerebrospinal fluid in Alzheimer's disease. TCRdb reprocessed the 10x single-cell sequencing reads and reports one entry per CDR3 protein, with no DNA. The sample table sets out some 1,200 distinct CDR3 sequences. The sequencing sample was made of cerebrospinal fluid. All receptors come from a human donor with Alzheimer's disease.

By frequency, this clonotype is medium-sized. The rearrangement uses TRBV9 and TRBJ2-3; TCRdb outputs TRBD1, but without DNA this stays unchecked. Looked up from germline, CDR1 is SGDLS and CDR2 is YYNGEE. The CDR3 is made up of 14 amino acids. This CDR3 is CASNPGWGTDTQYF.

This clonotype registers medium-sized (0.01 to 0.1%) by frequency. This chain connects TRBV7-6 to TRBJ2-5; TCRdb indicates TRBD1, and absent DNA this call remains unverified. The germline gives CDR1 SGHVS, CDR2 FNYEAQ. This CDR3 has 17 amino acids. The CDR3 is CASSLATSGGSQETQYF.

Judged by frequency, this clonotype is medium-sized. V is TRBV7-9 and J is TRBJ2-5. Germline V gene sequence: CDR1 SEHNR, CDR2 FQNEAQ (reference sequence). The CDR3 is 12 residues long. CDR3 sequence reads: CASSPISETQYF. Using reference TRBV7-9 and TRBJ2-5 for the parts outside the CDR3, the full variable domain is DTGVSQNPRHKITKRGQNVTFRCDPISEHNRLYWYRQTLGQGPEFLTYFQNEAQLEKSRLLSDRFSAERPKGSFSTLEIQRTEQGDSAMYLCASSPISETQYFGPGTRLLVL.

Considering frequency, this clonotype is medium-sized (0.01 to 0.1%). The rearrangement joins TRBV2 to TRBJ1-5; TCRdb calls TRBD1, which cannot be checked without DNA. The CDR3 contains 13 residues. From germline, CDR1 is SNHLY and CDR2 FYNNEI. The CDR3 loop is CASSRDSNQPQHF. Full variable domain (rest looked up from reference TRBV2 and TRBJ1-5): EPEVTQTPSHQVTQMGQEVILRCVPISNHLYFYWYRQILGQKVEFLVSFYNNEISEKSEIFDDQFSVERPDGSNFTLKIRSTKLEDSAMYFCASSRDSNQPQHFGDGTRLSIL.

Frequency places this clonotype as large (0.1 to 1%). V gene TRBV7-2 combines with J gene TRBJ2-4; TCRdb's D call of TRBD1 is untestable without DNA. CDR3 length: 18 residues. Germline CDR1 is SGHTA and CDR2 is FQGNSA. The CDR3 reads CASSLGPGGLRAKNIQYF.

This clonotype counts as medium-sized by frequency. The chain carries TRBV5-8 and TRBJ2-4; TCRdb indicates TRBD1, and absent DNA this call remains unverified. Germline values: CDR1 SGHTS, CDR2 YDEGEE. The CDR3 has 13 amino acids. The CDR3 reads CASNRDRQNIQYF.

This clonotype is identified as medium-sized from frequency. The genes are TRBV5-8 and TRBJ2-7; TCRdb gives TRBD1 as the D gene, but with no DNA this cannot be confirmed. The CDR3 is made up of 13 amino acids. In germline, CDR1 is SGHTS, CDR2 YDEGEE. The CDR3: CASSRGLGYEQYF.

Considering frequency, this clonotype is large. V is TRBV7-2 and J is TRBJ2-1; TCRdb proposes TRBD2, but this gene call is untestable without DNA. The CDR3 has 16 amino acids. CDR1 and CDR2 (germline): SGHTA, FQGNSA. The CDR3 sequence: CASSLNGGKSYNEQFF.

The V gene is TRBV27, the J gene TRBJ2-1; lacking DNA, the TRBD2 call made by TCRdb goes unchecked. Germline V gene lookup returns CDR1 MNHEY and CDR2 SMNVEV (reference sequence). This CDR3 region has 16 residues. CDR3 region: CASSLFSSGSGGEQFF.

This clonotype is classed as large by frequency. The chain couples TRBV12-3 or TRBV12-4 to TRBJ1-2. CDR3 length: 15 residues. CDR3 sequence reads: CASSLAADGRVGYTF.

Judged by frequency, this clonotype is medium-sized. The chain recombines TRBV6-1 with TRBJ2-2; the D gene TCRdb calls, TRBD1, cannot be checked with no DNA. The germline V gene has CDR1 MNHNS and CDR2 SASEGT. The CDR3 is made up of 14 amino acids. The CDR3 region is CASRTGPNTGELFF.

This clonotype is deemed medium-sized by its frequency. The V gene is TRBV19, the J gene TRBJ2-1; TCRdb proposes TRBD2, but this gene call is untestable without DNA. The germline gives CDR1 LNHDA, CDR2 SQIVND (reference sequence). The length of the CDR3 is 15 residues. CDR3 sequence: CASRLAGAGYNEQFF.

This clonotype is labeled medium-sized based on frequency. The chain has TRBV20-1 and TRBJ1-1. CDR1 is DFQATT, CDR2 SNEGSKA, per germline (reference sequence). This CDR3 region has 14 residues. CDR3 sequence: CSARGPQGSSGAFF.

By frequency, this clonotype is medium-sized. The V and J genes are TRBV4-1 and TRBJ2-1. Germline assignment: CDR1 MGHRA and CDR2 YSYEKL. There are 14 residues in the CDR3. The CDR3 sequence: CASSQDLVGNEQFF.

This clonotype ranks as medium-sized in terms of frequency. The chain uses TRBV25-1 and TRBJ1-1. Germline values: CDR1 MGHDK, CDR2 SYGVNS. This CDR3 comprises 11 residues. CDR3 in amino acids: CASSEFTEAFF.

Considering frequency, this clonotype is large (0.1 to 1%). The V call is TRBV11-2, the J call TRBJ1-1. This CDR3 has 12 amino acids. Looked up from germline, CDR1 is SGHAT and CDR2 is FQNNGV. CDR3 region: CASSFAGTEAFF. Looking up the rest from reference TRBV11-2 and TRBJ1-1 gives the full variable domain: EAGVAQSPRYKIIEKRQSVAFWCNPISGHATLYWYQQILGQGPKLLIQFQNNGVVDDSQLPKDRFSAERLKGVDSTLKIQPAKLEDSAVYLCASSFAGTEAFFGQGTRLTVV.

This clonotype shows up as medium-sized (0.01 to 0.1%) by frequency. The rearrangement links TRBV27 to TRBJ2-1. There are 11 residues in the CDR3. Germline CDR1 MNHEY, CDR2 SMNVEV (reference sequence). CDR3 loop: CASGKIWEQFF.

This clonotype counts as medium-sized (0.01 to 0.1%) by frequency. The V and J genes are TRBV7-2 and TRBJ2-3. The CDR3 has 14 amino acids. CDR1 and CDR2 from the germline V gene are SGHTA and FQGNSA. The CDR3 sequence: CASSILRGTDTQYF.

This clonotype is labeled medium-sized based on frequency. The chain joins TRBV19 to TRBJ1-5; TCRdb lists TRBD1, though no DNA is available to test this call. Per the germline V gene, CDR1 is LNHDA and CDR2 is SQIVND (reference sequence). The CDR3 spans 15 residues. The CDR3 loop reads CASINLQVPHQPQHF.

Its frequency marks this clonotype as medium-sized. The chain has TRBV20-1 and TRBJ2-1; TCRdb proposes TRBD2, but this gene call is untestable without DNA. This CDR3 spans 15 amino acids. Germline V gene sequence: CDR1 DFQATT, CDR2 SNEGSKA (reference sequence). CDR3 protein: CSARDLGLAYNEQFF.